Listed below are T cell receptor beta chains from one sample, sequenced in a study of cytomegalovirus exposure and HLA in healthy donors. Data came from immunoSEQ multiplex PCR; TCRdb stores just in-frame clones and leaves some out. The data contain more than 120,000 clones, roughly 89% of them singletons. The sequenced sample consisted of PBMCs. Receptors were obtained from a young man in good health and CMV-seropositive. Each CDR3 is given with its conserved first and last residue. Fields, in order: D gene, V gene, J gene, clone size, CDR3 DNA, CDR3 protein. The D gene is left open where the match is weak. The size of a clone is reported for some rows only, either as once, few or many, or as a class for expanded clones.

d_call: .; v_call: TRBV7-3; j_call: TRBJ2-1; clone_size: few; cdr3_nt: TGTGCCAGCAGCTCCCCTGGGAGAGACAATGAGCAGTTCTTC; cdr3_aa: CASSSPGRDNEQFF
d_call: .; v_call: TRBV2; j_call: TRBJ1-1; clone_size: .; cdr3_nt: TGTGCCAGCAGTGATAGGGGTGTTAAAACTGAAGCTTTCTTT; cdr3_aa: CASSDRGVKTEAFF
d_call: .; v_call: TRBV27; j_call: TRBJ2-3; clone_size: .; cdr3_nt: TGTGCCAGCAGTTCGATGATGCGGGGCACAGATACGCAGTATTTT; cdr3_aa: CASSSMMRGTDTQYF
d_call: .; v_call: TRBV27; j_call: TRBJ1-2; clone_size: .; cdr3_nt: TGTGCCAGCAGCCCAGACCCGGGTATCTCCTATGGCTACACCTTC; cdr3_aa: CASSPDPGISYGYTF
d_call: .; v_call: TRBV28; j_call: TRBJ1-5; clone_size: .; cdr3_nt: TGTGCCAGCATTGAAACAGGGAGCAATCAGCCCCAGCATTTT; cdr3_aa: CASIETGSNQPQHF
d_call: TRBD1; v_call: TRBV5-4; j_call: TRBJ1-5; clone_size: .; cdr3_nt: TGTGCCAGCAGCCTACAGGGGGCTGGCAATCAGCCCCAGCATTTT; cdr3_aa: CASSLQGAGNQPQHF
d_call: .; v_call: TRBV11-3; j_call: TRBJ1-2; clone_size: .; cdr3_nt: TGTGCCAGCCTTAAGGGGGACGGCTACACCTTC; cdr3_aa: CASLKGDGYTF
d_call: TRBD2; v_call: TRBV19; j_call: TRBJ2-3; clone_size: .; cdr3_nt: TGTGCCAGTAGTCCCGGGACTAGCGGGGGGTCTAGCACAGATACGCAGTATTTT; cdr3_aa: CASSPGTSGGSSTDTQYF
d_call: .; v_call: TRBV15; j_call: TRBJ2-7; clone_size: .; cdr3_nt: TGTGCCACCAGCAGGCTGAGCTCCTACGAGCAGTACTTC; cdr3_aa: CATSRLSSYEQYF
d_call: .; v_call: TRBV29-1; j_call: TRBJ2-7; clone_size: .; cdr3_nt: TGCAGCGTTGCTAGCCAGAGCTACGAGCAGTACTTC; cdr3_aa: CSVASQSYEQYF
d_call: .; v_call: TRBV7-2; j_call: TRBJ1-1; clone_size: few; cdr3_nt: TGTGCCAGCAGCCTGAGGTATAAGGACACTGAAGCTTTCTTT; cdr3_aa: CASSLRYKDTEAFF
d_call: .; v_call: TRBV15; j_call: TRBJ2-7; clone_size: .; cdr3_nt: TGTGCCACCAGCAGGGAACAGGTGTCCTACGAGCAGTACTTC; cdr3_aa: CATSREQVSYEQYF
d_call: .; v_call: TRBV28; j_call: TRBJ1-6; clone_size: .; cdr3_nt: TGTGCCAGCAGGTACGCGGGTGATCCCTATAATTCACCCCTCCACTTT; cdr3_aa: CASRYAGDPYNSPLHF
d_call: .; v_call: TRBV7-9; j_call: TRBJ2-1; clone_size: few; cdr3_nt: TGTGCCAGCAGCTTCCCTACCTACAATGAGCAGTTCTTC; cdr3_aa: CASSFPTYNEQFF
d_call: .; v_call: TRBV19; j_call: TRBJ1-3; clone_size: .; cdr3_nt: TGTGCCAGTAGTATTGACAATCCCGGAAACACCATATATTTT; cdr3_aa: CASSIDNPGNTIYF
d_call: .; v_call: TRBV28; j_call: TRBJ2-2; clone_size: .; cdr3_nt: TGTGCCAGCAGTTTACGGGGTGCGGTATCCGGGGAGCTGTTTTTT; cdr3_aa: CASSLRGAVSGELFF
d_call: .; v_call: TRBV7-9; j_call: TRBJ2-7; clone_size: once; cdr3_nt: TGTGCCAGCAGCTTTGGTTCGTACTCCCCTGACAAGCAGTACTTC; cdr3_aa: CASSFGSYSPDKQYF
d_call: TRBD1; v_call: TRBV27; j_call: TRBJ2-7; clone_size: once; cdr3_nt: TGTGCCAGCAGTCTCCGGACAGGGTACTACGAGCAGTACTTC; cdr3_aa: CASSLRTGYYEQYF
d_call: .; v_call: TRBV13; j_call: TRBJ2-5; clone_size: .; cdr3_nt: TGTGCCAGCAGCTTAGGGTTGGAGGGGACCCAGTACTTC; cdr3_aa: CASSLGLEGTQYF
d_call: .; v_call: TRBV5-8; j_call: TRBJ1-6; clone_size: .; cdr3_nt: TGTGCCAGCAGGGACAGTCCCGCTGCCGGTTCACCCCTCCACTTT; cdr3_aa: CASRDSPAAGSPLHF
d_call: TRBD1; v_call: TRBV5-1; j_call: TRBJ2-7; clone_size: .; cdr3_nt: TGCGCCAGCAGCTTGGGAGGCACAGGGGGTCTCGAGCAGTACTTC; cdr3_aa: CASSLGGTGGLEQYF
d_call: .; v_call: TRBV6-5; j_call: TRBJ2-1; clone_size: .; cdr3_nt: TGTGCCAGCAGTTCGCTAGCGAGCTACAATGAGCAGTTCTTC; cdr3_aa: CASSSLASYNEQFF
d_call: .; v_call: TRBV9; j_call: TRBJ2-1; clone_size: .; cdr3_nt: TGTGCCAGCAGCGATCCCGGGTTGGGCTCCTACAATGAGCAGTTCTTC; cdr3_aa: CASSDPGLGSYNEQFF
d_call: TRBD1; v_call: TRBV27; j_call: TRBJ1-3; clone_size: .; cdr3_nt: TGTGCCAGCAGGACCGGGACAGACTCTGGAAACACCATATATTTT; cdr3_aa: CASRTGTDSGNTIYF
d_call: .; v_call: TRBV6-1; j_call: TRBJ1-5; clone_size: .; cdr3_nt: TGTGCCAGCACTTTAATTAGCAATCAGCCCCAGCATTTT; cdr3_aa: CASTLISNQPQHF
d_call: TRBD1; v_call: TRBV30; j_call: TRBJ1-1; clone_size: .; cdr3_nt: TGTGCCTGGAACAGGGGGAACACTGAAGCTTTCTTT; cdr3_aa: CAWNRGNTEAFF
d_call: TRBD1; v_call: TRBV15; j_call: TRBJ1-5; clone_size: .; cdr3_nt: TGTGCCACCAGCAGAGTCCCAAAACAGGGGCAGCCCCAGCATTTT; cdr3_aa: CATSRVPKQGQPQHF
d_call: TRBD1; v_call: TRBV19; j_call: TRBJ1-6; clone_size: few; cdr3_nt: TGTGCCAGTACCCTAAGAGGCTCAGGGGGCAATTCACCCCTCCACTTT; cdr3_aa: CASTLRGSGGNSPLHF
d_call: .; v_call: TRBV30; j_call: TRBJ1-4; clone_size: once; cdr3_nt: TGTGCCTGGAAGGCAGGTTCGGGGGAAAAACTGTTTTTT; cdr3_aa: CAWKAGSGEKLFF
d_call: .; v_call: TRBV4-1; j_call: TRBJ2-5; clone_size: .; cdr3_nt: TGCGCCAGCAGCGGGAGGTTCAGGCAGACCCAGTACTTC; cdr3_aa: CASSGRFRQTQYF
d_call: TRBD1; v_call: TRBV10-3; j_call: TRBJ1-5; clone_size: .; cdr3_nt: TGTGCCATCAGTGAATATGGACAGGGGAGCCAGCCCCAGCATTTT; cdr3_aa: CAISEYGQGSQPQHF
d_call: TRBD1; v_call: TRBV6-1; j_call: TRBJ1-1; clone_size: .; cdr3_nt: TGTGCCAGCGGACAGGCACGGAACACTGAAGCTTTCTTT; cdr3_aa: CASGQARNTEAFF
d_call: TRBD1; v_call: TRBV18; j_call: TRBJ1-2; clone_size: .; cdr3_nt: TGTGCCAGCTCACCATCAAGGTCCAGGGGGATAAGGAGCTATGGCTACACCTTC; cdr3_aa: CASSPSRSRGIRSYGYTF
d_call: .; v_call: TRBV11-2; j_call: TRBJ2-7; clone_size: once; cdr3_nt: TGTGCCAGCAGCTTATTGCAGGGACTCTCCTACGAGCAGTACTTC; cdr3_aa: CASSLLQGLSYEQYF
d_call: TRBD1; v_call: TRBV27; j_call: TRBJ1-5; clone_size: .; cdr3_nt: TGTGCCAGCAGCCCCTCCTCACAGGGGTGGCAGCCCCAGCATTTT; cdr3_aa: CASSPSSQGWQPQHF
d_call: TRBD1; v_call: TRBV12-5; j_call: TRBJ2-7; clone_size: .; cdr3_nt: TGTGCTAGTGGTTTGGGCTTGACAGGGAGCCACGAGCAGTACTTC; cdr3_aa: CASGLGLTGSHEQYF
d_call: TRBD2; v_call: TRBV9; j_call: TRBJ2-7; clone_size: .; cdr3_nt: TGTGCCAGCAGCGTAGGGAGTGGCGGGGGGAGTAACGAGCAGTACTTC; cdr3_aa: CASSVGSGGGSNEQYF
d_call: .; v_call: TRBV7-3; j_call: TRBJ2-5; clone_size: .; cdr3_nt: TGTGCCAGCAGCTCGACAGGCGGCCAAGAGACCCAGTACTTC; cdr3_aa: CASSSTGGQETQYF
d_call: .; v_call: TRBV18; j_call: TRBJ1-2; clone_size: once; cdr3_nt: TGTGCCAGCTCACCGCCGGGGGGTCGGGCTAACTATGGCTACACCTTC; cdr3_aa: CASSPPGGRANYGYTF
d_call: TRBD1; v_call: TRBV5-1; j_call: TRBJ1-2; clone_size: .; cdr3_nt: TGCGCCAGCAGCTTGGAGGTTTTACAGGGGGGCTACACCTTC; cdr3_aa: CASSLEVLQGGYTF
d_call: .; v_call: TRBV6-5; j_call: TRBJ1-5; clone_size: few; cdr3_nt: TGTGCCAGCAGTTCCACAGGGCGGCTGCGTCAGCCCCAGCATTTT; cdr3_aa: CASSSTGRLRQPQHF
d_call: TRBD1; v_call: TRBV5-1; j_call: TRBJ2-7; clone_size: .; cdr3_nt: TGCGCCAGCAGCTTGTCCGGGACAGGGGGTTACGAGCAGTACTTC; cdr3_aa: CASSLSGTGGYEQYF
d_call: .; v_call: TRBV5-6; j_call: TRBJ1-5; clone_size: .; cdr3_nt: TGTGCCAGCAGCCTCGGACAGCCCAATCAGCCCCAGCATTTT; cdr3_aa: CASSLGQPNQPQHF
d_call: .; v_call: TRBV7-8; j_call: TRBJ2-7; clone_size: once; cdr3_nt: TGTGCCAGCAGCTTGATGCGGGCCACCTCCTACGAGCAGTACTTC; cdr3_aa: CASSLMRATSYEQYF
d_call: TRBD1; v_call: TRBV15; j_call: TRBJ2-3; clone_size: once; cdr3_nt: TGTGCCACCAGCAACCGGGACAGGGATGACAAGGATACGCAGTATTTT; cdr3_aa: CATSNRDRDDKDTQYF